This T cell receptor beta chain originates from a study of cytotoxic CD8 clonotypes in ibrutinib-treated CLL. The CDR3 contains 17 residues. Trimming pared 6 bases from V and 2 bases from J, leaving 21 bases between. Per germline, CDR1 SNHLY and CDR2 FYNNEI. Using immunoSEQ multiplex PCR, the repertoire was profiled, and TCRdb retains in-frame clones only, with some absent. Of about 50,000 clones in the sample, 54% were seen once. This TCR came from a human donor with chronic lymphocytic leukemia. The chain couples TRBV2 to TRBJ2-3; D possibly corresponds to TRBD1 (8 bases). Sequenced material: PBMCs, taken at disease progression, from a patient treated with ibrutinib. CDR3: CASRAGGEGLYTDTQYF. The CDR3 region has the DNA TGTGCCAGCAGAGCAGGGGGCGAGGGACTATACACAGATACGCAGTATTTT.